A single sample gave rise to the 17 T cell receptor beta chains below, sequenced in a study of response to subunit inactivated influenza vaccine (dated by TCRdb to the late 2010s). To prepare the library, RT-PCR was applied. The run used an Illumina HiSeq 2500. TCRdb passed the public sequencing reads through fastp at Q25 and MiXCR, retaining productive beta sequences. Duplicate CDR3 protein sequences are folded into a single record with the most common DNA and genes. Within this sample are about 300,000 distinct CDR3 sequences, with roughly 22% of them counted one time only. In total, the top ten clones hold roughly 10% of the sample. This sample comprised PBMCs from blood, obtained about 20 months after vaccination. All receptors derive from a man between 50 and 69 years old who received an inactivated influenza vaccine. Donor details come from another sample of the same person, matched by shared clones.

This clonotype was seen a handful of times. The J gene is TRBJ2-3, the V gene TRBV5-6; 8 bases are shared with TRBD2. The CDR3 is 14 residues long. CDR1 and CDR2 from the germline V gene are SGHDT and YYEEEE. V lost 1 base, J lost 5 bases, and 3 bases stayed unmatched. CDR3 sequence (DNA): TGTGCCAGCAGCTTGTCCGGGGGGGGAGATACGCAGTATTTT. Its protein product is CASSLSGGGDTQYF.

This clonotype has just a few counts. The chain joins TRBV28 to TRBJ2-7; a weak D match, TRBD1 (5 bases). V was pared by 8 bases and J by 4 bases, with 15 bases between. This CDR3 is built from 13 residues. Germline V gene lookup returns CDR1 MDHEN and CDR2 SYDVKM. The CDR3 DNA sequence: TGTGCCAGCCATAATCAGGGTAATTACGAGCAGTACTTC. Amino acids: CASHNQGNYEQYF.

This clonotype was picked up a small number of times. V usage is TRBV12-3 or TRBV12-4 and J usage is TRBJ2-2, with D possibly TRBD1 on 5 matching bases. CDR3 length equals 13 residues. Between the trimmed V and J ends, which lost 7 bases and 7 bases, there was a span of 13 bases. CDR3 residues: CASTSQGFGELFF. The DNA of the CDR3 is TGTGCCAGCACGTCGCAGGGCTTCGGGGAGCTGTTTTTT.

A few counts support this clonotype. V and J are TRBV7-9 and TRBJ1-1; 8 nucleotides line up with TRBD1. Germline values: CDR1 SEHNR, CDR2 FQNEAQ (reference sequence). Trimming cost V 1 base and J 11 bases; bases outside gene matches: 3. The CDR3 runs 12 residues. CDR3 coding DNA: TGTGCCAGCAGCTTAGGACAGGGGTGGGCTTTCTTT. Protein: CASSLGQGWAFF.

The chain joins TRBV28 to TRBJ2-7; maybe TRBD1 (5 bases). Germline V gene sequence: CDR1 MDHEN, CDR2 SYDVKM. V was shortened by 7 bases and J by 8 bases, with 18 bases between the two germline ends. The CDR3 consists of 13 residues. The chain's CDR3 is CASNPGRQTKQYF. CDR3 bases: TGTGCCAGCAACCCGGGTCGACAGACCAAGCAGTACTTC.

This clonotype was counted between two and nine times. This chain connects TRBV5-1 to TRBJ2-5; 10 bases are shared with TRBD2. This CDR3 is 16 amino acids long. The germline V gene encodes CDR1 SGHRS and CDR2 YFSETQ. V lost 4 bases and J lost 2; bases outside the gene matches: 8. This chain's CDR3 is CASSKGLAVTQETQYF. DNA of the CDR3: TGCGCCAGCAGCAAAGGACTAGCGGTTACACAAGAGACCCAGTACTTC. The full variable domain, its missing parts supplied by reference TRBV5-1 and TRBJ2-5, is KAGVTQTPRYLIKTRGQQVTLSCSPISGHRSVSWYQQTPGQGLQFLFEYFSETQRNKGNFPGRFSGRQFSNSRSEMNVSTLELGDSALYLCASSKGLAVTQETQYFGPGTRLLVL.

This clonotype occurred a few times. CDR3 amino acids: CASSSGQELLAKNIQYF. DNA for the CDR3: TGCGCCAGCAGCTCCGGACAGGAACTCTTAGCCAAAAACATTCAGTACTTC. The chain links TRBV5-1 to TRBJ2-4, with 7 positions matching TRBD1. Trimming took 3 bases from V and 0 from J; bases not matched to a gene: 9. Germline CDR1 reads SGHRS; CDR2 reads YFSETQ. The CDR3 runs to 17 residues.

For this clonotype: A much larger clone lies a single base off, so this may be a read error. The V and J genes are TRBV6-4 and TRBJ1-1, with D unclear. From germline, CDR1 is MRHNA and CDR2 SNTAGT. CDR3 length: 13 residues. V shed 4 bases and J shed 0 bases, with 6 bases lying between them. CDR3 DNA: TGTGCCAGCAGTGGAGAAGTGAACACTGAAGCTTTCTTT. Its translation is CASSGEVNTEAFF.

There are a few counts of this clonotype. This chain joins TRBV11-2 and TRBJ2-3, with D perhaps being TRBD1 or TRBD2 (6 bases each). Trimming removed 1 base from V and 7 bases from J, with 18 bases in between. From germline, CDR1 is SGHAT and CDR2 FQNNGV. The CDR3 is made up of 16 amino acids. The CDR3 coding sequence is TGTGCCAGCAGCTTAGGGTTGGGGGGCCCAATTCATACGCAGTATTTT. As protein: CASSLGLGGPIHTQYF.

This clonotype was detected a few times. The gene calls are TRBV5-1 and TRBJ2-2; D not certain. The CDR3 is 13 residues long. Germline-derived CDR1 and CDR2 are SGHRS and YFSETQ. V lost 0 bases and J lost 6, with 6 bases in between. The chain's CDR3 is CASSLGLPGELFF. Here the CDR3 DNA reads TGCGCCAGCAGCTTGGGTCTCCCCGGGGAGCTGTTTTTT.

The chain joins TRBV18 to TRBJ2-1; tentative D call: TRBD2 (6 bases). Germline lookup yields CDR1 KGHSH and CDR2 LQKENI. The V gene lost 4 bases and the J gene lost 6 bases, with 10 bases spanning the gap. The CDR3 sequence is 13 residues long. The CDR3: CASSRAGGNEQFF. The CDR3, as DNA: TGTGCCAGCTCACGTGCCGGGGGCAATGAGCAGTTCTTC.

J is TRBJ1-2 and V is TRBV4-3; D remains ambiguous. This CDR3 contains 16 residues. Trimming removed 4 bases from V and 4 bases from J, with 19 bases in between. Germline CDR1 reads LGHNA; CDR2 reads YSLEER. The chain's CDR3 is CASSPTSRRTFYGYTF. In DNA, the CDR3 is TGCGCCAGCAGCCCCACCTCGAGACGAACTTTCTATGGCTACACCTTC.

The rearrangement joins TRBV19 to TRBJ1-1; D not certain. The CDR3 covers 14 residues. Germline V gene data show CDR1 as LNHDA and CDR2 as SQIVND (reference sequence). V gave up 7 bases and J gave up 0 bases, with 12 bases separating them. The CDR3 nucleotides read TGTGCCAGTACGGCTCGAGCCTTGAACACTGAAGCTTTCTTT. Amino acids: CASTARALNTEAFF.

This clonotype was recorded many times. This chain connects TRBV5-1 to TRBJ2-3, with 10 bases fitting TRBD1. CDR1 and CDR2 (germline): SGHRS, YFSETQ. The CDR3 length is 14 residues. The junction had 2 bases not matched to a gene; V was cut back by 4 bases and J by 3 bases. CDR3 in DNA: TGCGCCAGCAGCAGGGACAGGGGAACAGATACGCAGTATTTT. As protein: CASSRDRGTDTQYF.

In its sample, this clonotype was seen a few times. The CDR3 region has the DNA TGCAGTGCTTCTACGACAGGGGGCTTTCAGCCCCAGCATTTT. As protein: CSASTTGGFQPQHF. The rearrangement links TRBV20-1 to TRBJ1-5, with 10 positions matching TRBD1. J lost 6 bases, V lost 5 bases, and 7 bases had no gene match. CDR3 length: 14 amino acids. Germline lookup yields CDR1 DFQATT and CDR2 SNEGSKA (reference sequence).

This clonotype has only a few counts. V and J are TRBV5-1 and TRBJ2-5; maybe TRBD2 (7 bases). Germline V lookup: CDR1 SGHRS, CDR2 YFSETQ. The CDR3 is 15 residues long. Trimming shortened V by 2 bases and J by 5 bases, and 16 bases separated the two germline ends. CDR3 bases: TGCGCCAGCAGCTTTGCGGGGGCCCCAAGGGAGACCCAGTACTTC. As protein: CASSFAGAPRETQYF.

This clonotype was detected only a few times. The CDR3 bases are TGTGCCAGCAAAATAACAGGGGCCCTTGGCTACACCTTC. Its protein product is CASKITGALGYTF. V gene TRBV12-3 or TRBV12-4 combines with J gene TRBJ1-2; 7 bases agree with TRBD1. V dropped 7 bases and J dropped 7; count of bases not matched to a gene: 9. CDR3 length: 13 amino acids.